What follows is one T cell receptor beta chain and its context. The antigen is not known. The assay was immunoSEQ multiplex PCR, and TCRdb's table has in-frame clones only and misses some. The data hold roughly 130,000 clones, with 89% observed a single time. This sample is drawn from a study of cytomegalovirus exposure and HLA in healthy donors. The overall study: The 130 or so validation repertoires and the roughly 680 first-cohort repertoires shared a platform, a later analysis reported.

General study findings and limits: The authors listed 150 to 200 TCR beta chains as cytomegalovirus-associated. Most sequenced TCRs were rare (though some public TCRs occurred in many donors). One later analysis, an examination of the 100 to 150 validation repertoires, found that first-cohort TCR clusters tended to co-occur in them.

What was sequenced was PBMCs. The TCR was taken from a woman aged 18-29 years in good health and CMV-seropositive.

The CDR3 spells CASSLRRASGGTDTQYF. The CDR3 DNA follows: TGCGCCAGCAGCTTAAGGAGGGCTAGCGGTGGCACAGATACGCAGTATTTT. The chain links TRBV5-1 to TRBJ2-3, with TRBD2 matching 7 bases. J lost 1 base, V lost 2 bases, and 10 bases had no gene match. This CDR3 has 17 residues. CDR1 is SGHRS and CDR2 is YFSETQ in the germline V gene.